This T cell receptor (beta chain) was sequenced during a study of human T cells and chemical hapten exposure. Study outcomes and limitations: Those TCRs sitting above 1 in 1000 frequency stayed the same with DPC sensitization.

During construction of the library, unique molecular identifiers were attached to individual cDNA molecules for quantitative, reproducible TCR counting. MiXCR, applied by TCRdb to the RACE reads, yields one record per CDR3 protein. Found here are roughly 40,000 distinct CDR3 sequences, around 12% of them singletons; the top ten hold 5.5% to 6.5%. The table lists this clonotype with a few counts. Its antigen is unidentified. Time point noted: pre-sensitization, week 0. Treatment meaning: therapeutic diphenylcyclopropenone sensitization with weekly scalp DPC. Blood draws preceded each patch test application. The CDR3 sequence is 14 residues long. Trimming took 3 bases from V and 7 from J, leaving 15 bases between them. Germline CDR1 reads KGHSH; CDR2 reads LQKENI.

The clonotype originates from a woman in her twenties or thirties with alopecia areata. Some clones in this sample may be carry-over from other donors' samples. The sequenced sample was whole blood, obtained in connection with sensitization to the hapten diphenylcyclopropenone (DPC). This chain links TRBV18 with TRBJ2-5; tentatively, D is TRBD1 or TRBD2 (5 bases each). CDR3 amino acids: CASSPGTALGTQYF. As DNA, the CDR3 is TGTGCCAGCTCACCCGGGACGGCACTAGGGACCCAGTACTTC.